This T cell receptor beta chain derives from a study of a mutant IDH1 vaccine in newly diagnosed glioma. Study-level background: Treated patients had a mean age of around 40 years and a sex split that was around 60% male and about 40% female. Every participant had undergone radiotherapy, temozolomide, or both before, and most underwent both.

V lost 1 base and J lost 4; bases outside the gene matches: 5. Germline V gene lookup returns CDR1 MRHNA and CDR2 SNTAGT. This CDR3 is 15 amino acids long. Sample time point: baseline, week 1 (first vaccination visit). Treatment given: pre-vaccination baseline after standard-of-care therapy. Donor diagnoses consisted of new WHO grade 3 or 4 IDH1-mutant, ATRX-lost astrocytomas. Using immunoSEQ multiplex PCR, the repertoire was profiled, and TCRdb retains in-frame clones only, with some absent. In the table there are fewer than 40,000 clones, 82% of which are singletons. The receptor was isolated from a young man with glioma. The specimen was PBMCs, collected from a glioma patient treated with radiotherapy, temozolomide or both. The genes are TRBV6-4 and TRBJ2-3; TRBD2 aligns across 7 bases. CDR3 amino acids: CASSDLAGVSDTQYF. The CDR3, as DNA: TGTGCCAGCAGTGACTTGGCGGGAGTATCAGATACGCAGTATTTT.